These T cell receptor beta chains were read from a single sample in a study of shared clonotypes between healthy human individuals. The table came from immunoSEQ multiplex PCR; TCRdb's copy has only in-frame clones and leaves some out. The sample lists about 2.3 million clones; approximately 90% were seen once. The sample consisted of naive CD4+ T cells from PBMCs. These receptors were taken from a man younger than 35 in good health. Some clones in this sample may be carry-over from other donors' samples. Each CDR3 is given with its conserved first and last residue. A D gene is named only where the DNA matches it firmly. Not every row has a clone size; where given, it reads once, few, many or a size class.

V: TRBV6-5; J: TRBJ2-2; size: .; D: TRBD2; CDR3: CASSFGRHLTGELFF; DNA: TGTGCCAGCAGTTTCGGGAGGCATTTAACCGGGGAGCTGTTTTTT
V: TRBV29-1; J: TRBJ1-1; size: .; D: TRBD1; CDR3: CSVAGGSMNTEAFF; DNA: TGCAGCGTTGCAGGGGGGAGCATGAACACTGAAGCTTTCTTT
V: TRBV19; J: TRBJ2-7; size: .; D: .; CDR3: CASSLGHLLSYEQYF; DNA: TGTGCCAGTAGTTTGGGACACCTTCTCTCCTACGAGCAGTACTTC
V: TRBV28; J: TRBJ1-2; size: .; D: TRBD1; CDR3: CASSFVLRGPLRGYTF; DNA: TGTGCCAGCAGTTTTGTCCTCAGGGGGCCGCTCCGCGGCTACACCTTC
V: TRBV18; J: TRBJ2-5; size: .; D: .; CDR3: CASSPPTGGETQYF; DNA: TGTGCCAGCTCACCACCGACAGGAGGAGAGACCCAGTACTTC
V: TRBV9; J: TRBJ2-1; size: .; D: .; CDR3: CASTSRERSYNEQFF; DNA: TGTGCCAGCACCTCCCGGGAGCGCTCCTACAATGAGCAGTTCTTC
V: TRBV19; J: TRBJ2-2; size: .; D: TRBD2; CDR3: CASSISSGRTTAGELFF; DNA: TGTGCCAGTAGTATATCTAGCGGGAGAACGACGGCCGGGGAGCTGTTTTTT
V: TRBV6-1; J: TRBJ1-2; size: .; D: TRBD1; CDR3: CASSEAGTDYGYTF; DNA: TGTGCCAGCAGTGAAGCGGGGACAGACTATGGCTACACCTTC
V: TRBV27; J: TRBJ2-7; size: once; D: .; CDR3: CASSYRAAGYEQYF; DNA: TGTGCCAGCAGTTACAGGGCCGCAGGCTACGAGCAGTACTTC
V: TRBV7-2; J: TRBJ2-7; size: once; D: .; CDR3: CASSLAGLGGYEQYF; DNA: TGTGCCAGCAGCTTAGCTGGGCTAGGAGGCTACGAGCAGTACTTC
V: TRBV29-1; J: TRBJ2-1; size: .; D: .; CDR3: CSVGTGPPNEQFF; DNA: TGCAGCGTGGGGACGGGCCCGCCGAATGAGCAGTTCTTC
V: TRBV19; J: TRBJ1-2; size: .; D: TRBD1; CDR3: CATKPGQRHYGYTF; DNA: TGTGCCACCAAACCGGGACAGCGGCACTATGGCTACACCTTC
V: TRBV5-8; J: TRBJ1-3; size: .; D: TRBD1; CDR3: CASSGTGGASGNTIYF; DNA: TGTGCCAGCAGCGGGACAGGGGGCGCGTCTGGAAACACCATATATTTT
V: TRBV7-2; J: TRBJ2-7; size: .; D: .; CDR3: CASSLASGSGYEQYF; DNA: TGTGCCAGCAGCTTAGCGTCAGGGAGTGGGTACGAGCAGTACTTC
V: TRBV7-2; J: TRBJ2-1; size: .; D: TRBD2; CDR3: CASSLGRGWGNEQFF; DNA: TGTGCCAGCAGCTTGGGGAGGGGTTGGGGGAATGAGCAGTTCTTC
V: TRBV2; J: TRBJ2-2; size: few; D: .; CDR3: CASSRDRLNTGELFF; DNA: TGTGCCAGCAGTAGGGACCGATTGAACACCGGGGAGCTGTTTTTT